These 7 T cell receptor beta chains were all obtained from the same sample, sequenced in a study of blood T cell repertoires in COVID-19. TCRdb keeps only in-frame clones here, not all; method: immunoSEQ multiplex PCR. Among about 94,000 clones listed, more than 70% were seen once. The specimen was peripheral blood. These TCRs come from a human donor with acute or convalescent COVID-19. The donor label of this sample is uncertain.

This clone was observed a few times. In DNA form, the CDR3 reads TGCGCCAGCAGCCAAGCTACGGTCTATGGCTACACCTTC. Residues: CASSQATVYGYTF. The genes are TRBV4-1 and TRBJ1-2; the D is unclear. This CDR3 is 13 amino acids long. Trimming left V 1 base short and J 4 bases short, with 7 bases between. CDR1 is MGHRA and CDR2 is YSYEKL in the germline V gene.

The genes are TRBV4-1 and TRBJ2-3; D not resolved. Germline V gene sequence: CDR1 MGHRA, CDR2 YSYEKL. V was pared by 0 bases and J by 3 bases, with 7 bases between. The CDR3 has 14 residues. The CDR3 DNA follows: TGCGCCAGCAGCCAAGAAGCCTTGACAGATACGCAGTATTTT. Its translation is CASSQEALTDTQYF.

Here the CDR3 DNA reads TGCGCCAGCAGCTTGGTGACAGCCTCCTACAATGAGCAGTTCTTC. This sequence encodes CASSLVTASYNEQFF. The V gene is TRBV5-1, the J gene TRBJ2-1; TRBD1 might be the D (5 bases). CDR3 length: 15 residues. Trimming shortened V by 0 bases and J by 0 bases, and 7 bases separated the two germline ends. Per germline, CDR1 SGHRS and CDR2 YFSETQ. Complete variable domain (other parts from reference TRBV5-1 and TRBJ2-1): KAGVTQTPRYLIKTRGQQVTLSCSPISGHRSVSWYQQTPGQGLQFLFEYFSETQRNKGNFPGRFSGRQFSNSRSEMNVSTLELGDSALYLCASSLVTASYNEQFFGPGTRLTVL.

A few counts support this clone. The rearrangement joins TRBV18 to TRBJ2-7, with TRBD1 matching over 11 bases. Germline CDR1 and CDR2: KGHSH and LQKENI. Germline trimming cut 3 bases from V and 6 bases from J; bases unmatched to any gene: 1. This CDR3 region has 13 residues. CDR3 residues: CASSPGTGGEQYF. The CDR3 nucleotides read TGTGCCAGCTCACCTGGGACAGGGGGCGAGCAGTACTTC. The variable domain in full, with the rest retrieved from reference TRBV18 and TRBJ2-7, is NAGVMQNPRHLVRRRGQEARLRCSPMKGHSHVYWYRQLPEEGLKFMVYLQKENIIDESGMPKERFSAEFPKEGPSILRIQQVVRGDSAAYFCASSPGTGGEQYFGPGTRLTVT.

The CDR3 nucleotides read TGTGCCAGCAGCCTCGGGACTAGCTGGAATACGCAGTATTTT. This gives the protein CASSLGTSWNTQYF. This sequence joins TRBV11-3 and TRBJ2-3; 9 positions agree with TRBD2. There are 14 residues in the CDR3. CDR1 is SGHNT, CDR2 YENEEA, per germline. V lost 5 bases, J lost 7 bases, and 7 bases stayed unmatched.

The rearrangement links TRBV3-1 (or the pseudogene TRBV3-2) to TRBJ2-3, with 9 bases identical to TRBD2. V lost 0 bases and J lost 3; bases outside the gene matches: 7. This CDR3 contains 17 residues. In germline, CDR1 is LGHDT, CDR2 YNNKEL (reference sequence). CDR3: CASSQDFEAGGTDTQYF. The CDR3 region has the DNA TGTGCCAGCAGCCAAGACTTCGAAGCGGGGGGAACAGATACGCAGTATTTT.

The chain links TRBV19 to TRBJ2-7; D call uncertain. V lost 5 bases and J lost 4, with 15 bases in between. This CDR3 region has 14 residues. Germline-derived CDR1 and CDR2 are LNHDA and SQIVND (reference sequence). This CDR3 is CASSAQGGGYEQYF. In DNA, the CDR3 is TGTGCCAGTAGTGCACAAGGCGGTGGATACGAGCAGTACTTC.